This T cell receptor (beta chain) was observed in a study of T cell responses to AZD1222 COVID-19 vaccine. Whole-study findings and limits: Just 6 or 7 AZD1222 recipients were seropositive at baseline.

With V trimmed by 6 bases and J by 7 bases, 1 base remained unmatched. Germline V gives CDR1 DFQATT, CDR2 SNEGSKA (reference sequence). The CDR3 has 11 residues. Assay used: immunoSEQ multiplex PCR; TCRdb lists only in-frame clones, some missing. Among about 170,000 clones listed, roughly 85% were seen once. A word on this clone: Its matching antigen is unknown.

This clonotype was obtained from an adult who received the AZD1222 COVID-19 vaccine. The chain combines TRBV20-1 with TRBJ2-1; 9 positions agree with TRBD1. Sequencing was performed on peripheral blood, taken 28 days after the second AZD1222 dose. DNA for the CDR3: TGCAGTGCCGGGACAGGGAATGAGCAGTTCTTC. Translating gives CSAGTGNEQFF.